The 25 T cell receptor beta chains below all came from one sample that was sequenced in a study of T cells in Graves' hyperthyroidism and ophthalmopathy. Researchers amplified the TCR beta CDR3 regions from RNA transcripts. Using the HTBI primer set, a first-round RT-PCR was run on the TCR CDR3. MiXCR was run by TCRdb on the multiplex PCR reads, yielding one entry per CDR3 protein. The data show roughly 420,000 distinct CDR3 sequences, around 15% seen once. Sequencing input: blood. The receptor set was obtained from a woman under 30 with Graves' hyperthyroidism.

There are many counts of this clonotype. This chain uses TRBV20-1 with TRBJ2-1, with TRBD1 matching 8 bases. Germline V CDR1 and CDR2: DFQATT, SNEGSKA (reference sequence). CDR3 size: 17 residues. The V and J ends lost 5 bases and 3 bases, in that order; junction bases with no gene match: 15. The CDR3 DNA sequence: TGCAGTGCTTCGACAGGGGCGGCGGGACTCAACTACAATGAGCAGTTCTTC. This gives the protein CSASTGAAGLNYNEQFF.

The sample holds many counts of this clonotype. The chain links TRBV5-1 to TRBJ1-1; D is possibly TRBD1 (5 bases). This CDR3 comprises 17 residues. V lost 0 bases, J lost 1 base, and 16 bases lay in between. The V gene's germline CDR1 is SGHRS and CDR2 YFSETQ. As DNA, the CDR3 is TGCGCCAGCAGCTTGGAGAGCGTGCGGGGGAGGAACACTGAAGCTTTCTTT. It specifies CASSLESVRGRNTEAFF.

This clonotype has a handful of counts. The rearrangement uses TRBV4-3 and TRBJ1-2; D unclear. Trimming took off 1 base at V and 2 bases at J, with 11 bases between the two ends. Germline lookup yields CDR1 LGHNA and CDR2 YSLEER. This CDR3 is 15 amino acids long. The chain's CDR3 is CASSQAGLGNYGYTF. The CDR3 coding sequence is TGCGCCAGCAGCCAAGCCGGGTTAGGAAACTATGGCTACACCTTC.

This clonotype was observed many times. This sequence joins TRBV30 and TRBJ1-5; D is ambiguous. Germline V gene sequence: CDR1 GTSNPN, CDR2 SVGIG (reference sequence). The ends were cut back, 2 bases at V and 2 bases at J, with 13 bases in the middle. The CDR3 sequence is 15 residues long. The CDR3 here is CAWSSAAGGNQPQHF. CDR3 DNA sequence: TGTGCCTGGAGTAGCGCGGCGGGTGGCAATCAGCCCCAGCATTTT.

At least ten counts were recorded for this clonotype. The CDR3 DNA follows: TGTGCCACCAGTGCAGGGAACTCAATTAGGACCGGGGAGCTGTTTTTT. It encodes CATSAGNSIRTGELFF. The chain carries TRBV24-1 and TRBJ2-2, with a tentative D call TRBD1 (5 bases). Germline values: CDR1 KGHDR, CDR2 SFDVKD. The CDR3 sequence is 16 residues long. Trimming cost V 5 bases and J 5 bases, with 17 bases left between them.

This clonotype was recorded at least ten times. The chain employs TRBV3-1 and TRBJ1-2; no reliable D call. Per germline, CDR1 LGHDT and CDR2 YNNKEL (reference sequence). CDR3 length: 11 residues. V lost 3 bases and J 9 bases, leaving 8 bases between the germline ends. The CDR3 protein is CASSHFTRYTF. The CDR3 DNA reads TGTGCCAGCAGCCACTTCACGCGCTACACCTTC. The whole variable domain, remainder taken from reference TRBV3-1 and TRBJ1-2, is DTAVSQTPKYLVTQMGNDKSIKCEQNLGHDTMYWYKQDSKKFLKIMFSYNNKELIINETVPNRFSPKSPDKAHLNLHINSLELGDSAVYFCASSHFTRYTFGSGTRLTVV.

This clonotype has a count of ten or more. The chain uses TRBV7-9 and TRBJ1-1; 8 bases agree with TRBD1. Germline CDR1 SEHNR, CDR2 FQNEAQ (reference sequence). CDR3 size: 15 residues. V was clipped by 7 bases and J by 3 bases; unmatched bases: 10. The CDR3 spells CASTKPQGAYTEAFF. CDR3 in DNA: TGTGCCAGCACGAAGCCCCAGGGGGCATACACTGAAGCTTTCTTT.

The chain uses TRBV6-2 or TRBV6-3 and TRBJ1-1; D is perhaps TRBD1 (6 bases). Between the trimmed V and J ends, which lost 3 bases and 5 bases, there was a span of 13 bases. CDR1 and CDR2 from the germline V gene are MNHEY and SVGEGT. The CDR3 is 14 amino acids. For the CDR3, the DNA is TGTGCCAGCAGTTATGGGGGGCTGGGAACTGAAGCTTTCTTT. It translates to CASSYGGLGTEAFF.

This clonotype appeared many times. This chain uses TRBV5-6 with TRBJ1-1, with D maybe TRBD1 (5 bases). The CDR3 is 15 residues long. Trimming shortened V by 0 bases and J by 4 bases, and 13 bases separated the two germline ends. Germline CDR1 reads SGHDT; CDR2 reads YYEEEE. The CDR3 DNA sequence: TGTGCCAGCAGCTTGGGGCGGCGGGGGAGCACTGAAGCTTTCTTT. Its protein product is CASSLGRRGSTEAFF.

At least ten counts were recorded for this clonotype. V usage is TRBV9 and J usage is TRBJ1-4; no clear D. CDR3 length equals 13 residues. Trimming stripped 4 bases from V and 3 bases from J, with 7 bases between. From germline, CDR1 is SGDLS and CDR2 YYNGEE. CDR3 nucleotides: TGTGCCAGCAGCCTTGGGGCTAATGAAAAACTGTTTTTT. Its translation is CASSLGANEKLFF. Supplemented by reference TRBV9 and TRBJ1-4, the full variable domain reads DSGVTQTPKHLITATGQRVTLRCSPRSGDLSVYWYQQSLDQGLQFLIQYYNGEERAKGNILERFSAQQFPDLHSELNLSSLELGDSALYFCASSLGANEKLFFGSGTQLSVL.

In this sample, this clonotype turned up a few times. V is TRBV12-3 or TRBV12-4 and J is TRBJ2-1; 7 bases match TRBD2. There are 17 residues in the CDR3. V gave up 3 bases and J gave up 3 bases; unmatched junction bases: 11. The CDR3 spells CASSLSGSGMVYNEQFF. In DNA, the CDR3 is TGTGCCAGCAGTTTGTCGGGGAGCGGGATGGTCTACAATGAGCAGTTCTTC.

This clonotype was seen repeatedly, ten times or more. Written as DNA, the CDR3 is TGTGCCAGCAGCTTGCCTGACGGAATCAATGAAAAACTGTTTTTT. Translated: CASSLPDGINEKLFF. The rearrangement links TRBV5-4 to TRBJ1-4; D gene ambiguous. V lost 1 base to trimming and J lost 5 bases, with 12 bases between them. The germline gives CDR1 SGHNT, CDR2 YYREEE (reference sequence). The CDR3 runs to 15 residues.

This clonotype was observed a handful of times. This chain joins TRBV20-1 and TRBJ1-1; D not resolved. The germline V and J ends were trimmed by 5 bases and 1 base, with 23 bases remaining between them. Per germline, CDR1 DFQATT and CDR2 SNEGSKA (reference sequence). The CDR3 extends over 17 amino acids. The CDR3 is CSAAYRAAPTPNTEAFF. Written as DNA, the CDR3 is TGCAGTGCTGCTTACCGGGCAGCACCGACACCGAACACTGAAGCTTTCTTT.

CDR3 in DNA: TGTGCCAGCAGCCCGTCCGGGAAGGGTCTGAGGACCGGGGAGCTGTTTTTT. Protein: CASSPSGKGLRTGELFF. The rearrangement uses TRBV3-1 and TRBJ2-2, with a weak D call TRBD2 (5 bases). V was pared by 4 bases and J by 5 bases, with 20 bases between. Per germline, CDR1 LGHDT and CDR2 YNNKEL (reference sequence). CDR3 size: 17 residues.

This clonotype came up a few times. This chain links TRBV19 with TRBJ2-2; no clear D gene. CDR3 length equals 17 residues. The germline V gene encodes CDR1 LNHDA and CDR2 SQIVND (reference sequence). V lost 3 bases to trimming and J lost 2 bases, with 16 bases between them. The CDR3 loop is CASSMRRGVINTGELFF. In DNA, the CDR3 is TGTGCCAGTAGTATGAGAAGAGGCGTTATAAACACCGGGGAGCTGTTTTTT.

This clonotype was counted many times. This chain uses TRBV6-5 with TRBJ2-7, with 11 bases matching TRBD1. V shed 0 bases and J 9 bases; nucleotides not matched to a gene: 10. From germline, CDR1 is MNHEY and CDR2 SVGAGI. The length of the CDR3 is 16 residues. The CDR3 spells CASSYSSTGQGERQYF. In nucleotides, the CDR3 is TGTGCCAGCAGTTACTCGTCTACGGGACAGGGGGAAAGGCAGTACTTC.

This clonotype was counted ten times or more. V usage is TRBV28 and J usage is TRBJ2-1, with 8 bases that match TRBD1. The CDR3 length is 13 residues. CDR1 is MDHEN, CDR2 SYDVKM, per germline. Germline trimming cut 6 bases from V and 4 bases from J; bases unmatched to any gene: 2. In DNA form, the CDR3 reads TGTGCCAGCAGGGACAGGGAGTACAATGAGCAGTTCTTC. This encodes CASRDREYNEQFF.

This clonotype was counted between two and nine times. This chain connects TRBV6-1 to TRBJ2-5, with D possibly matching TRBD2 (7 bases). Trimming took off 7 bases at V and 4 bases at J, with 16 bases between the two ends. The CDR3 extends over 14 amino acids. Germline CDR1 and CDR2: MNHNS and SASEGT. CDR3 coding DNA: TGTGCCAGCATGTGGGGGGGGCAGGGAGAGACCCAGTACTTC. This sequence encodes CASMWGGQGETQYF.

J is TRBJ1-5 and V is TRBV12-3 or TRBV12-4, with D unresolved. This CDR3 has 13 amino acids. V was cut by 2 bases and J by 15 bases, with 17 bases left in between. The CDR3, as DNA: TGTGCCAGCAGTTTATTCCTTAACGAAGGTGGGCATTTT. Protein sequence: CASSLFLNEGGHF.

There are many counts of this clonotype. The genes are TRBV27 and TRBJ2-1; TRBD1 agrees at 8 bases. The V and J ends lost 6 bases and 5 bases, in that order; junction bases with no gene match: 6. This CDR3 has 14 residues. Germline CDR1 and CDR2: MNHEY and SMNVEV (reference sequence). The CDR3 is CASSPDRVNNEQFF. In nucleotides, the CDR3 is TGTGCCAGCAGCCCGGACAGGGTGAACAATGAGCAGTTCTTC.

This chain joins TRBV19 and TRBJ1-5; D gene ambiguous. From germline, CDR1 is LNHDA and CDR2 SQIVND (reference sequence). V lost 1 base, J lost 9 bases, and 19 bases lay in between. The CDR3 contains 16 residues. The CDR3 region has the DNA TGTGCCAGTAGTATAGTGCGGGTTACTAGTTCTCGGCCCCAGCATTTT. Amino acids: CASSIVRVTSSRPQHF.

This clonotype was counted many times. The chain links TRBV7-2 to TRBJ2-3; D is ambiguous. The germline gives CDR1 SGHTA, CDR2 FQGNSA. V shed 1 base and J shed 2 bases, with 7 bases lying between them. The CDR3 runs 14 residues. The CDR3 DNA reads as TGTGCCAGCAGCTTAGACCGTTACACAGATACGCAGTATTTT. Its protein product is CASSLDRYTDTQYF.

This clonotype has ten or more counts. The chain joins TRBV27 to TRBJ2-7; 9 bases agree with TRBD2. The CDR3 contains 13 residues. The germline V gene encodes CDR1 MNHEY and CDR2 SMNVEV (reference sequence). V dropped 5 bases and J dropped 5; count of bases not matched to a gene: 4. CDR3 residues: CASSRLAGNEQYF. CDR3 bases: TGTGCCAGCAGTAGGCTAGCGGGAAACGAGCAGTACTTC.

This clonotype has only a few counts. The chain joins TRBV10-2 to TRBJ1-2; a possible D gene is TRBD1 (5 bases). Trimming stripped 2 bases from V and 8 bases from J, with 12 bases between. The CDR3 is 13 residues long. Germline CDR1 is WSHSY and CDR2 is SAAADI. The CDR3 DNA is TGCGCCAGCAGTGAGCCCGACAGTTCCGGCTACACCTTC. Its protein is CASSEPDSSGYTF.

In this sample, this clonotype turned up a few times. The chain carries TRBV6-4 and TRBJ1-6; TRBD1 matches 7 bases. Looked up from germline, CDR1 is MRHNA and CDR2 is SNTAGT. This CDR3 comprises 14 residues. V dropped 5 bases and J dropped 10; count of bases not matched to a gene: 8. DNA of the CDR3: TGTGCCAGCAGTCCTCGACAGGGACAGTCACCCCTCCACTTT. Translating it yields CASSPRQGQSPLHF.